The TCR beta chain under discussion was sequenced for a study of patients and donors after allogeneic stem cell transplantation. V was trimmed by 2 bases and J by 5 bases, leaving 13 bases between them. This CDR3 spans 14 amino acids. Germline V lookup: CDR1 SGHTA, CDR2 FQGTGA. TCRdb reanalysed the RT-PCR reads using MiXCR and keeps one entry per CDR3 protein. The sample lists roughly 960,000 distinct CDR3 sequences, about 20% seen once, with approximately 5.9% in the top ten. This clonotype was counted only a few times. J is TRBJ2-7 and V is TRBV7-3; D unclear. The clonotype originates from a human donor who was either an allogeneic HSCT recipient or a stem cell or donor lymphocyte infusion donor (not recorded which). It is not recorded whose cells these are; they may come from a transplant donor. The sequenced sample was blood, either unsorted or a sorted T cell fraction (not recorded which). The CDR3 DNA is TGTGCCAGCAGCTTACCTCAGGTTATCCACGAGCAGTACTTC. As protein: CASSLPQVIHEQYF. The full variable domain, rest sourced from reference TRBV7-3 and TRBJ2-7, is GAGVSQTPSNKVTEKGKYVELRCDPISGHTALYWYRQSLGQGPEFLIYFQGTGAADDSGLPNDRFFAVRPEGSVSTLKIQRTERGDSAVYLCASSLPQVIHEQYFGPGTRLTVT.